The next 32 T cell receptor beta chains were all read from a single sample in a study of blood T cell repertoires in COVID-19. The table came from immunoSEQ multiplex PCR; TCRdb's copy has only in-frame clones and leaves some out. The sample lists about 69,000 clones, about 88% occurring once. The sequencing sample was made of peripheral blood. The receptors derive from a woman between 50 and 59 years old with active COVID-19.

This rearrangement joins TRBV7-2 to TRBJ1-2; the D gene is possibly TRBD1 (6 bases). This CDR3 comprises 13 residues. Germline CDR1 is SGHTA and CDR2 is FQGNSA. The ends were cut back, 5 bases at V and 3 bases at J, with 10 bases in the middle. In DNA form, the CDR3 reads TGTGCCAGCAGCCCCCGGACAGACTATGGCTACACCTTC. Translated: CASSPRTDYGYTF.

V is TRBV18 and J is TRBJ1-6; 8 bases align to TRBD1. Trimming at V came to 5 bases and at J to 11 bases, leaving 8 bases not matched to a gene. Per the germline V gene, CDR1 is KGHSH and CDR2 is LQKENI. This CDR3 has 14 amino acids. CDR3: CASSLDRVMPPLHF. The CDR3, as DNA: TGTGCCAGCTCATTGGACAGGGTAATGCCACCCCTCCACTTT. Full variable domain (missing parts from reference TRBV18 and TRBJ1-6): NAGVMQNPRHLVRRRGQEARLRCSPMKGHSHVYWYRQLPEEGLKFMVYLQKENIIDESGMPKERFSAEFPKEGPSILRIQQVVRGDSAAYFCASSLDRVMPPLHFGNGTRLTVT.

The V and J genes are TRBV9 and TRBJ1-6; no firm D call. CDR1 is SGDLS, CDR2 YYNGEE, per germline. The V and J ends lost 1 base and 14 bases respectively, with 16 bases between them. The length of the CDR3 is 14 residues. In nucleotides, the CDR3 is TGTGCCAGCAGCGTAACCAGCGACTTAAAGACCCTCCACTTT. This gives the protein CASSVTSDLKTLHF. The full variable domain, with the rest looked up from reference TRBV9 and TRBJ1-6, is DSGVTQTPKHLITATGQRVTLRCSPRSGDLSVYWYQQSLDQGLQFLIQYYNGEERAKGNILERFSAQQFPDLHSELNLSSLELGDSALYFCASSVTSDLKTLHFGNGTRLTVT.

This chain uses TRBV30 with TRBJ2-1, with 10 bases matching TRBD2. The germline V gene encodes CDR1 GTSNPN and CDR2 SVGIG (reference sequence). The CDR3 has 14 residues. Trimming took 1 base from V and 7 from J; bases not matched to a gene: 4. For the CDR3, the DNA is TGTGCCTGGAGTGGGGGACTAGCGATAAATGAGCAGTTCTTC. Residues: CAWSGGLAINEQFF.

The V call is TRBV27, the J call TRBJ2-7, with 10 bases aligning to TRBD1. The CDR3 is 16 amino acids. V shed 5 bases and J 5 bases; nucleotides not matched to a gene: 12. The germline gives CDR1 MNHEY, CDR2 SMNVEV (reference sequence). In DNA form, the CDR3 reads TGTGCCAGCAGTCAGATTCCGGGACAGGGGACACACGAGCAGTACTTC. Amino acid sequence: CASSQIPGQGTHEQYF.

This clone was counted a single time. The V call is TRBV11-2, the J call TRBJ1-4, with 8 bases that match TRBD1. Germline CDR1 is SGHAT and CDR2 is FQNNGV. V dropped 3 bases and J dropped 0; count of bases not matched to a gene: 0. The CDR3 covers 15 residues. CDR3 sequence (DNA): TGTGCCAGCAGCTTGGGACAGGCAACTAATGAAAAACTGTTTTTT. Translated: CASSLGQATNEKLFF.

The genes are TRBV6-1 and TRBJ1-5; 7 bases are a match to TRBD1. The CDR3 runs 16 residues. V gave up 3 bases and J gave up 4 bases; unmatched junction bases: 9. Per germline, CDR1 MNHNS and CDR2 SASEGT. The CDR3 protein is CASSERGQEVNQPQHF. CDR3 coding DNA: TGTGCCAGCAGTGAGCGAGGACAGGAGGTAAATCAGCCCCAGCATTTT.

The CDR3 protein is CASSLNGRSNSPLHF. CDR3 in DNA: TGTGCCAGCAGCTTAAACGGGAGATCTAATTCACCCCTCCACTTT. The V gene is TRBV7-3, the J gene TRBJ1-6, with D unclear. The CDR3 spans 15 residues. Germline V gene lookup returns CDR1 SGHTA and CDR2 FQGTGA. Trimming shortened V by 1 base and J by 6 bases, and 10 bases separated the two germline ends.

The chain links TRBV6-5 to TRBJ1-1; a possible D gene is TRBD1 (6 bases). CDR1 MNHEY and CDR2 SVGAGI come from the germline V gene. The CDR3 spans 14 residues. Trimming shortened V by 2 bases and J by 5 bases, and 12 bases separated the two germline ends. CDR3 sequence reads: CASSYLQGGTEAFF. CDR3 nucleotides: TGTGCCAGCAGTTACCTACAGGGTGGAACTGAAGCTTTCTTT.

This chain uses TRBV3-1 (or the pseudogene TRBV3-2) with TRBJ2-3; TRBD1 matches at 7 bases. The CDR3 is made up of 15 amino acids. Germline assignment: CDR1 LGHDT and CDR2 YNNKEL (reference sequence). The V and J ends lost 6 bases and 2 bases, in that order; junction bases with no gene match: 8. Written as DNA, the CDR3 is TGTGCCAGCAGGGGTCAGGGGGTCTCCACAGATACGCAGTATTTT. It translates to CASRGQGVSTDTQYF.

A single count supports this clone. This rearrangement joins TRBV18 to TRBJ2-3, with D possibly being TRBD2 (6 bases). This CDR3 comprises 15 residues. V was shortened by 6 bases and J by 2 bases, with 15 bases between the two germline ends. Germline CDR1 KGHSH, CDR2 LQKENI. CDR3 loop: CASSPGAGNTDTQYF. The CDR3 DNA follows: TGTGCCAGCTCTCCCGGGGCGGGGAACACAGATACGCAGTATTTT.

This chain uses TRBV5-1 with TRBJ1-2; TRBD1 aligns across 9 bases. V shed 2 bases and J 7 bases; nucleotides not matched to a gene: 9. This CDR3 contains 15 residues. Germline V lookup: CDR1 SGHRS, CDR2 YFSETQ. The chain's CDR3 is CASSLPGQGLIGYTF. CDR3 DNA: TGCGCCAGCAGCTTACCGGGACAGGGATTAATTGGCTACACCTTC.

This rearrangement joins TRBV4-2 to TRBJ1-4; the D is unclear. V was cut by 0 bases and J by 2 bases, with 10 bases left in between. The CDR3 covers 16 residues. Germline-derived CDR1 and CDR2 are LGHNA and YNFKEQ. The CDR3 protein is CASSQDPTYTNEKLFF. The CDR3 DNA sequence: TGTGCCAGCAGCCAAGACCCCACATACACTAATGAAAAACTGTTTTTT.

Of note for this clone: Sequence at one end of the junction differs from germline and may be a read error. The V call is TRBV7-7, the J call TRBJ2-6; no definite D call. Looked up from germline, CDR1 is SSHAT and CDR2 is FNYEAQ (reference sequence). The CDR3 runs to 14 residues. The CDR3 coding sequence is TGTGCTAGCAGCTTGGGCTCAGGGGCCAACGTCCTGACTTTC. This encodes CASSLGSGANVLTF.

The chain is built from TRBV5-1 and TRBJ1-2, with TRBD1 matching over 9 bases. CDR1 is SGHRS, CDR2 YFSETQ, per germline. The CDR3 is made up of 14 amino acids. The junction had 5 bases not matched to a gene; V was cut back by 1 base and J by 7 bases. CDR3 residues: CASSLQQGAGGYTF. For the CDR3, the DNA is TGCGCCAGCAGCTTGCAACAGGGGGCGGGTGGCTACACCTTC.

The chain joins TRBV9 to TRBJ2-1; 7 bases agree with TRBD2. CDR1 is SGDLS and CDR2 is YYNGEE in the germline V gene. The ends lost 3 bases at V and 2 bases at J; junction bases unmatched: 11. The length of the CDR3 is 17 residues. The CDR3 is CASSAGYLAGTYNEQFF. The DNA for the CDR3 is TGTGCCAGCAGCGCTGGTTACTTAGCGGGCACCTACAATGAGCAGTTCTTC. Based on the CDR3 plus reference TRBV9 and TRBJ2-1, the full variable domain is DSGVTQTPKHLITATGQRVTLRCSPRSGDLSVYWYQQSLDQGLQFLIQYYNGEERAKGNILERFSAQQFPDLHSELNLSSLELGDSALYFCASSAGYLAGTYNEQFFGPGTRLTVL.

The CDR3 protein is CASSQVHDTQYF. Here the CDR3 DNA reads TGTGCCAGCAGTCAGGTTCATGATACGCAGTATTTT. V usage is TRBV28 and J usage is TRBJ2-3; D call uncertain. Deletions cut 5 bases from V and 6 bases from J, with 9 bases between. CDR1 and CDR2 (germline): MDHEN, SYDVKM. The CDR3 is made up of 12 amino acids. Using reference TRBV28 and TRBJ2-3 for the parts outside the CDR3, the full variable domain is DVKVTQSSRYLVKRTGEKVFLECVQDMDHENMFWYRQDPGLGLRLIYFSYDVKMKEKGDIPEGYSVSREKKERFSLILESASTNQTSMYLCASSQVHDTQYFGPGTRLTVL.

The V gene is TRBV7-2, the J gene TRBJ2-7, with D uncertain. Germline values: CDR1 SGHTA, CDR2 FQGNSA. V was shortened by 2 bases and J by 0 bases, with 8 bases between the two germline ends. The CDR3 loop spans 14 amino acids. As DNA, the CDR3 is TGTGCCAGCAGCTTATTGAGGAGCTCCTACGAGCAGTACTTC. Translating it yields CASSLLRSSYEQYF.

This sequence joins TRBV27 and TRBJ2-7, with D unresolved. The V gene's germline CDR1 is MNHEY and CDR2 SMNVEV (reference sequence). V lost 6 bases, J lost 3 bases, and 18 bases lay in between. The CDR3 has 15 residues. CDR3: CASRIRVEAIYEQYF. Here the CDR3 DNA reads TGTGCCAGCAGAATCCGGGTCGAAGCTATCTACGAGCAGTACTTC.

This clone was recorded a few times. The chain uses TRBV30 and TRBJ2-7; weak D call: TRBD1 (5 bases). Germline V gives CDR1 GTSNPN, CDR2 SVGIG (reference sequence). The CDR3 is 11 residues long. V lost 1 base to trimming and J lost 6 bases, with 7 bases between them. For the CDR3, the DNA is TGTGCCTGGAGTGAACAGGCCGAGCAGTACTTC. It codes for CAWSEQAEQYF.

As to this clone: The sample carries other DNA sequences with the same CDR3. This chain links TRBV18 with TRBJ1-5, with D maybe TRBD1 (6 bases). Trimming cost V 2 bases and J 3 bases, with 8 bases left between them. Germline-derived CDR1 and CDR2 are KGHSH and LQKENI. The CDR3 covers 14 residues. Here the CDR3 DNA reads TGTGCCAGCTCACCAGGGACAAACAATCAGCCCCAGCATTTT. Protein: CASSPGTNNQPQHF.

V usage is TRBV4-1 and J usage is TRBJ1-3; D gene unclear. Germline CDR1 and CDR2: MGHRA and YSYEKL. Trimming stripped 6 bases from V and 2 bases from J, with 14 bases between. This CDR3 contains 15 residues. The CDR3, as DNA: TGCGCCAGCAGTCCCTCGCTAGCGCCTGGAAACACCATATATTTT. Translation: CASSPSLAPGNTIYF.

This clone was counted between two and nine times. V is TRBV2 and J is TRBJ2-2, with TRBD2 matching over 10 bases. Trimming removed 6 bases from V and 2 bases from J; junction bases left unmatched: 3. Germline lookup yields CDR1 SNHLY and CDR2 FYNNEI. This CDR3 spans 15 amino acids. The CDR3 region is CASSGLADNTGELFF. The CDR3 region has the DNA TGTGCCAGCAGCGGACTAGCGGATAACACCGGGGAGCTGTTTTTT. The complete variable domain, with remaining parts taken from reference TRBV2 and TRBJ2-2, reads EPEVTQTPSHQVTQMGQEVILRCVPISNHLYFYWYRQILGQKVEFLVSFYNNEISEKSEIFDDQFSVERPDGSNFTLKIRSTKLEDSAMYFCASSGLADNTGELFFGEGSRLTVL.

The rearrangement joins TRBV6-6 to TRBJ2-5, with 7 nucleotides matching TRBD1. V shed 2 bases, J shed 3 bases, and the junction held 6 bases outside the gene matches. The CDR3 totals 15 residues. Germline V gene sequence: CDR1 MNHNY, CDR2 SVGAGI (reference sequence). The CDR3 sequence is CASSYRSTGEETQYF. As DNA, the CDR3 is TGTGCCAGCAGTTACCGTAGCACAGGGGAAGAGACCCAGTACTTC.

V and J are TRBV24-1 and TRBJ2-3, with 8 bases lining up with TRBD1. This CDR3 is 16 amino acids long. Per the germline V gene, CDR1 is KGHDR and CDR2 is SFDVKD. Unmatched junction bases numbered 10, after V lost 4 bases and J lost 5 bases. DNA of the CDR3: TGTGCCACCAGTGACCCAGGGGGCGCGGTAAAAGATACGCAGTATTTT. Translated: CATSDPGGAVKDTQYF.

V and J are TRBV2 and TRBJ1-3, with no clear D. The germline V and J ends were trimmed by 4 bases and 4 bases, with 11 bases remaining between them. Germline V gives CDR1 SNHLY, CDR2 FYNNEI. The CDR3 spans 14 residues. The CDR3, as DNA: TGTGCCAGCAGTGTGGAGGTGTTCGGAAACACCATATATTTT. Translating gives CASSVEVFGNTIYF.

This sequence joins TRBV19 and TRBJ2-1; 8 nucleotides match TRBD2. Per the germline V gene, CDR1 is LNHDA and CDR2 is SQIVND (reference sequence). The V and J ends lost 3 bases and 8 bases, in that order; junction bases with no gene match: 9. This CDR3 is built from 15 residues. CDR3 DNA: TGTGCCAGTAGTATTAGCGGGGAGGGCCCGGATGAGCAGTTCTTC. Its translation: CASSISGEGPDEQFF.

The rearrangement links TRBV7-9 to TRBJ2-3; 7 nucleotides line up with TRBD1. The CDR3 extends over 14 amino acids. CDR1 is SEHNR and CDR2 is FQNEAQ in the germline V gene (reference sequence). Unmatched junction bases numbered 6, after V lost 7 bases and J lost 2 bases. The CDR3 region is CASTQGVPTDTQYF. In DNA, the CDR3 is TGTGCCAGCACCCAGGGGGTCCCCACAGATACGCAGTATTTT.

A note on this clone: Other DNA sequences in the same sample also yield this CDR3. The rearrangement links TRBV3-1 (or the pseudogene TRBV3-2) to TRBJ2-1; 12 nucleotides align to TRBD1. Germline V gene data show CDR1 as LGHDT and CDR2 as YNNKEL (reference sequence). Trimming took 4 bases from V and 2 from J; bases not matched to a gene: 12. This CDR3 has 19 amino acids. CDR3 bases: TGTGCCAGCAGCCGCCGGGACAGGGGGCTCGATTTCACCTACAATGAGCAGTTCTTC. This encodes CASSRRDRGLDFTYNEQFF.

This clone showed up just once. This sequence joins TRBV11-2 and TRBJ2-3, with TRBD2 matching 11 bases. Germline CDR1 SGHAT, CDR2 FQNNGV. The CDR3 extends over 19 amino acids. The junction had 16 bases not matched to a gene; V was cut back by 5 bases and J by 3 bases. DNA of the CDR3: TGTGCCAGCAGCATTACCGGGACTAGCGGTATTCGTAGGACAGATACGCAGTATTTT. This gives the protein CASSITGTSGIRRTDTQYF.

In DNA form, the CDR3 reads TGTGCCAGTAGGAAAGACGGAGTATTTAATGAAAAACTGTTTTTT. Its protein is CASRKDGVFNEKLFF. This chain joins TRBV19 and TRBJ1-4; no clear D gene. Germline CDR1 is LNHDA and CDR2 is SQIVND (reference sequence). Trimming took off 6 bases at V and 4 bases at J, with 15 bases between the two ends. The CDR3 has 15 amino acids.

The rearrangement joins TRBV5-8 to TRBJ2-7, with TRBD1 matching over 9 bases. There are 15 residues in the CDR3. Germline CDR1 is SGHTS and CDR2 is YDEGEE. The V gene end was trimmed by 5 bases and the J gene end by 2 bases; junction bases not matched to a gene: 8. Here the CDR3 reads CASRPRQGEAYEQYF. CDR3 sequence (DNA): TGTGCCAGCAGGCCGAGACAGGGGGAAGCCTACGAGCAGTACTTC. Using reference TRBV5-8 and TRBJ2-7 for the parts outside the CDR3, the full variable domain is EAGVTQSPTHLIKTRGQQATLRCSPISGHTSVYWYQQALGLGLQFLLWYDEGEERNRGNFPPRFSGRQFPNYSSELNVNALELEDSALYLCASRPRQGEAYEQYFGPGTRLTVT.